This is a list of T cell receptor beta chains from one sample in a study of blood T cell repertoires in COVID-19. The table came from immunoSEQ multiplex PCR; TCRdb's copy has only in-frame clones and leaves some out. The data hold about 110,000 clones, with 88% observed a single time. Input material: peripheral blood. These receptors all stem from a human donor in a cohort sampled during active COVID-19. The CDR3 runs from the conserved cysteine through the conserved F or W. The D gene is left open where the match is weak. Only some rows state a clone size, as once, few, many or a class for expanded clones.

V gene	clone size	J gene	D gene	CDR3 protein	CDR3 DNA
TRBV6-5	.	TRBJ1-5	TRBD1	CASSTGGNGNQPQHF	TGTGCCAGCAGTACAGGGGGAAACGGCAATCAGCCCCAGCATTTT
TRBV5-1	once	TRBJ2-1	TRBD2	CASSLAGVNEQFF	TGCGCCAGCAGCCTAGCGGGAGTAAATGAGCAGTTCTTC
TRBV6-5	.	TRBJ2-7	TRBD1	CASSTDRGYYEQYF	TGTGCCAGCAGTACGGACAGGGGTTACTACGAGCAGTACTTC
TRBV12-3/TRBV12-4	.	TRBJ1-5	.	CASRRGGQPQHF	TGTGCCTCCCGGCGGGGTGGCCAGCCCCAGCATTTT
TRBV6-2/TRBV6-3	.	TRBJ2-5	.	CASSYSGGTQYF	TGTGCCAGCAGTTACTCGGGGGGGACCCAGTACTTC
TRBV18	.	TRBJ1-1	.	CASYLPGKGLTEAFF	TGTGCCAGCTATCTCCCTGGGAAGGGGTTGACTGAAGCTTTCTTT
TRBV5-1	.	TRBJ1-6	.	CASSFLQGGNSPLHF	TGCGCCAGCAGCTTCCTACAGGGCGGGAATTCACCCCTCCACTTT
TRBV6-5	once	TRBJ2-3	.	CASSPQTVTDTQYF	TGTGCCAGCAGTCCGCAGACAGTAACAGATACGCAGTATTTT
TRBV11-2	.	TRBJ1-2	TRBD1	CASKGQGADYGYTF	TGTGCCAGCAAAGGACAGGGGGCAGACTATGGCTACACCTTC
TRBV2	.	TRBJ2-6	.	CASGPRVSGANVLTF	TGTGCCAGCGGGCCCAGGGTTTCTGGGGCCAACGTCCTGACTTTC
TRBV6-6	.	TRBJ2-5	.	CASSYSGGQETQYF	TGTGCCAGCAGTTACTCGGGGGGACAAGAGACCCAGTACTTC
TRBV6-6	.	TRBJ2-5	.	CASSYSTGRGETQYF	TGTGCCAGCAGTTACTCAACTGGCAGGGGAGAGACCCAGTACTTC
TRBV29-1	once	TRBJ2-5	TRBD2	CSVRLAGDGYYDQYF	TGCAGCGTTAGGCTAGCGGGAGACGGATACTATGACCAGTACTTC
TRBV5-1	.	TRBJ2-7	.	CASSQSYSSYEQYF	TGCGCCAGCAGCCAAAGTTATAGCTCCTACGAGCAGTACTTC
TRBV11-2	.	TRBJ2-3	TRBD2	CASSFSSGVRDTQYF	TGTGCCAGCAGCTTCAGTAGCGGGGTGCGAGATACGCAGTATTTT
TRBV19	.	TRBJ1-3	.	CASSMAPSGNTIYF	TGTGCCAGTAGTATGGCTCCCTCTGGAAACACCATATATTTT
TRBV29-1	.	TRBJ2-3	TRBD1	CSAGQGSDTQYF	TGCAGCGCCGGACAGGGATCAGATACGCAGTATTTT
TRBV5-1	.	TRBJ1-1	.	CATSKDRTEAFF	TGCGCCACTTCAAAAGACAGAACTGAAGCTTTCTTT
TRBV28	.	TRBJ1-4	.	CASSLGAAPNEKLFF	TGTGCCAGCAGTTTGGGCGCAGCCCCTAATGAAAAACTGTTTTTT
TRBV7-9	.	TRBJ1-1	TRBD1	CASSKYRGVDTEAFF	TGTGCCAGCAGCAAATACAGGGGGGTGGACACTGAAGCTTTCTTT
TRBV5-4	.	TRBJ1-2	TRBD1	CASSLPTGGVGYTF	TGTGCCAGCAGCTTGCCTACAGGGGGCGTCGGCTACACCTTC
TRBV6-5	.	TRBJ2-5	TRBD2	CASSLSGATQYF	TGTGCCAGCAGCCTCAGCGGGGCGACCCAGTACTTC
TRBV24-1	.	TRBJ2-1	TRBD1	CATSDPGTGGSYNEQFF	TGTGCCACCAGTGACCCTGGGACAGGGGGTTCATACAATGAGCAGTTCTTC
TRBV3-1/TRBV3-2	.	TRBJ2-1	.	CASSHQIQGPYNEQFF	TGTGCCAGCAGCCATCAGATACAGGGCCCATACAATGAGCAGTTCTTC
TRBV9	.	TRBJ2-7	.	CASSVDVNSYEQYF	TGTGCCAGCAGCGTAGACGTGAACAGCTACGAGCAGTACTTC